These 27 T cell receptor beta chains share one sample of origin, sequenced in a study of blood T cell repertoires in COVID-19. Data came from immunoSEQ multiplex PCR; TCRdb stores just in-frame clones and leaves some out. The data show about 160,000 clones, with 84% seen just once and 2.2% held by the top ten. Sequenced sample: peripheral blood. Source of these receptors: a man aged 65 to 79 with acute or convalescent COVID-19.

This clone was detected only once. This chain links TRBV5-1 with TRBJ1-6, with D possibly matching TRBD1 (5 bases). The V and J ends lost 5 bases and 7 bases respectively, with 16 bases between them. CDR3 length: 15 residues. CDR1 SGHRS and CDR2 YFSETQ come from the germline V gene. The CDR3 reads CASSVGRGGNSPLHF. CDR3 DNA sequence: TGCGCCAGCAGTGTGGGACGGGGGGGAAATTCACCCCTCCACTTT.

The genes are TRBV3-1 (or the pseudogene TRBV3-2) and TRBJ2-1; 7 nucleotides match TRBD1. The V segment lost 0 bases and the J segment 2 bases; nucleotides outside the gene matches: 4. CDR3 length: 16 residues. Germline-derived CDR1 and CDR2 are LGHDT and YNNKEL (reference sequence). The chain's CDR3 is CASSQETGRTYNEQFF. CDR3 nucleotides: TGTGCCAGCAGCCAAGAGACAGGGCGGACCTACAATGAGCAGTTCTTC.

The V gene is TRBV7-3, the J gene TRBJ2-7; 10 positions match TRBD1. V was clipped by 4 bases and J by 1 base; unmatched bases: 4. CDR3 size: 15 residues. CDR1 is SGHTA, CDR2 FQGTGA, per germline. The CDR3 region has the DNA TGTGCCAGCAGCTCGACAGGGGGCGCGTCCTACGAGCAGTACTTC. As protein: CASSSTGGASYEQYF.

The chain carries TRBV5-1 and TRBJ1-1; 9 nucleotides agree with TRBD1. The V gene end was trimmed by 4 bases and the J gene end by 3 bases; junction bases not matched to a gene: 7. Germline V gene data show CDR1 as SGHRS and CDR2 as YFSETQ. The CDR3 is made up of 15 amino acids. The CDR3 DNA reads TGCGCCAGCAGCGGGGGACAGGGACCTTACACTGAAGCTTTCTTT. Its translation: CASSGGQGPYTEAFF.

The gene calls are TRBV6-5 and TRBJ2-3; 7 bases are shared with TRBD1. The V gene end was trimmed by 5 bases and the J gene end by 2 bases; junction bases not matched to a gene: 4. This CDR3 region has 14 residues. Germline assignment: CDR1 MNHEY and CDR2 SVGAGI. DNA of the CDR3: TGTGCCAGCAGTCCCGGGACAGTCACAGATACGCAGTATTTT. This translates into CASSPGTVTDTQYF.

Here the CDR3 reads CASSVDRRVNSPLHF. The CDR3 DNA reads as TGTGCCAGCAGCGTGGACAGGAGGGTAAATTCACCCCTCCACTTT. The chain links TRBV9 to TRBJ1-6; the match to TRBD1 covers 7 bases. The CDR3 spans 15 residues. Trimming at V came to 2 bases and at J to 7 bases, leaving 6 bases not matched to a gene. The germline V gene has CDR1 SGDLS and CDR2 YYNGEE. The entire variable domain, with the rest obtained from reference TRBV9 and TRBJ1-6, is as follows: DSGVTQTPKHLITATGQRVTLRCSPRSGDLSVYWYQQSLDQGLQFLIQYYNGEERAKGNILERFSAQQFPDLHSELNLSSLELGDSALYFCASSVDRRVNSPLHFGNGTRLTVT.

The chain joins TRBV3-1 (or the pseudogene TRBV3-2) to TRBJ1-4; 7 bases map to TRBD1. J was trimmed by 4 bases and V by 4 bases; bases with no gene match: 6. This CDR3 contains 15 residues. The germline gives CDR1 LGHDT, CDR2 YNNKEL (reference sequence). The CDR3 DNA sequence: TGTGCCAGCAGCCTCCGGGGACAGCTTAATGAAAAACTGTTTTTT. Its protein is CASSLRGQLNEKLFF.

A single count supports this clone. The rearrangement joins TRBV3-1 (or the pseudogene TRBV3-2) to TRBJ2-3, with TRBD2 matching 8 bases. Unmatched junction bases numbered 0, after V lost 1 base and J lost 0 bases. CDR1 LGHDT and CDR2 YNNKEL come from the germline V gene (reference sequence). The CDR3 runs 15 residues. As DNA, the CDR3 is TGTGCCAGCAGCCAAGTAGCGGGGAGCACAGATACGCAGTATTTT. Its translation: CASSQVAGSTDTQYF.

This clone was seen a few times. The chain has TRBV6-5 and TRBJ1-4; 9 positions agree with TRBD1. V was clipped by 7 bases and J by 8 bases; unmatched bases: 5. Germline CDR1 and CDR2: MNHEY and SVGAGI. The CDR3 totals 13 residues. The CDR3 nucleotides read TGTGCCAGCAACGGACAGGGGCGGGAAAAACTGTTTTTT. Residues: CASNGQGREKLFF.

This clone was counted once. The CDR3 region is CASSPPGLAGGDYEQYF. For the CDR3, the DNA is TGTGCCAGCTCACCCCCGGGACTAGCGGGGGGGGACTACGAGCAGTACTTC. The chain links TRBV18 to TRBJ2-7; 16 bases are a match to TRBD2. The CDR3 length is 17 residues. The trim removed 3 bases at V and 3 bases at J, leaving 5 bases unmatched. Germline values: CDR1 KGHSH, CDR2 LQKENI.

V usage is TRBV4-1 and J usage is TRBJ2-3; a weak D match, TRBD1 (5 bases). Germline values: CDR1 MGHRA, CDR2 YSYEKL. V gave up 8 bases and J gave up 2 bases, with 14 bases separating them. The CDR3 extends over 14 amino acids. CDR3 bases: TGCGCCAGCCGACAGCCCGACCTCACAGATACGCAGTATTTT. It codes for CASRQPDLTDTQYF.

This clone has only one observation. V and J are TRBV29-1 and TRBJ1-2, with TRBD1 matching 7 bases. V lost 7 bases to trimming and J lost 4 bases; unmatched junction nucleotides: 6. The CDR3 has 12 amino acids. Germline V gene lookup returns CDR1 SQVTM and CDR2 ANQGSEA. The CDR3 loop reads CSATTGAYGYTF. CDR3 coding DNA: TGCAGCGCTACTACAGGGGCCTATGGCTACACCTTC.

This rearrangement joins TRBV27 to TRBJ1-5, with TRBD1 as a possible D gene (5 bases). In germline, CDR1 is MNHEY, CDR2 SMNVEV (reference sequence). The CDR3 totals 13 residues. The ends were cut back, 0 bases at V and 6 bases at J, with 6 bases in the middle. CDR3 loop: CASSLSRVQPQHF. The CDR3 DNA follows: TGTGCCAGCAGTTTATCCAGGGTTCAGCCCCAGCATTTT.

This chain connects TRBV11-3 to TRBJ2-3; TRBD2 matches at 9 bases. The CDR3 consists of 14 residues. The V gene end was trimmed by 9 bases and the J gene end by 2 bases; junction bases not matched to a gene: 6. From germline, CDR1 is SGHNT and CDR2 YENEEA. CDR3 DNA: TGTGCCAGTAGCGCGGGAGGGTACACAGATACGCAGTATTTT. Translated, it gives CASSAGGYTDTQYF.

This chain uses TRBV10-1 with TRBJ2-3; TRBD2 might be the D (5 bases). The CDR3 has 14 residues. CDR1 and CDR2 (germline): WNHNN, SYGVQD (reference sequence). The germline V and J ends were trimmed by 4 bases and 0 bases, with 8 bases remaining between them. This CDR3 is CASSVGSSTDTQYF. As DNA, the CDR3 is TGCGCCAGCAGTGTTGGGAGTAGCACAGATACGCAGTATTTT.

CDR3 nucleotides: TGTGCCAGCAGCGTAGAAGCGGGAGGGGCGGAGACCCAGTACTTC. As protein: CASSVEAGGAETQYF. The rearrangement uses TRBV9 and TRBJ2-5, with 10 bases matching TRBD2. The germline gives CDR1 SGDLS, CDR2 YYNGEE. This CDR3 is 15 amino acids long. With V trimmed by 0 bases and J by 5 bases, 4 bases remained unmatched.

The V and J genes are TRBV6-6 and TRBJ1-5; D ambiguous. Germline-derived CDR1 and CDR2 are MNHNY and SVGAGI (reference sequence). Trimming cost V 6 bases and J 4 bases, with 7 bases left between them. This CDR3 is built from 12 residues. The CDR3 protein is CASSQWNQPQHF. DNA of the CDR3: TGTGCCAGCAGCCAGTGGAATCAGCCCCAGCATTTT.

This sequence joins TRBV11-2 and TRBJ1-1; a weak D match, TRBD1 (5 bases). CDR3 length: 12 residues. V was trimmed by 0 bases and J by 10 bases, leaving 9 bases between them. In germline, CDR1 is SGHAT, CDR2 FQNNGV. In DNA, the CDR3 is TGTGCCAGCAGCTTAGAAGGTCAGGGAGCTTTCTTT. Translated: CASSLEGQGAFF.

In DNA, the CDR3 is TGTGCCAGCAGTGAACGGCAGGTCGTTCTCGGGGAGCTGTTTTTT. Translation gives CASSERQVVLGELFF. V gene TRBV6-1 combines with J gene TRBJ2-2; D gene ambiguous. Germline V lookup: CDR1 MNHNS, CDR2 SASEGT. The CDR3 runs to 15 residues. Trimming pared 2 bases from V and 7 bases from J, leaving 14 bases between.

The CDR3 nucleotides are TGTGCCAGCAGTGCCGTCAGGGAAGAGACCCAGTACTTC. Translated: CASSAVREETQYF. This rearrangement joins TRBV2 to TRBJ2-5; possible D gene TRBD1, 5 bases. V lost 4 bases and J lost 3, with 9 bases in between. The CDR3 totals 13 residues. CDR1 is SNHLY, CDR2 FYNNEI, per germline. Combining the CDR3 with reference TRBV2 and TRBJ2-5 gives the whole variable domain EPEVTQTPSHQVTQMGQEVILRCVPISNHLYFYWYRQILGQKVEFLVSFYNNEISEKSEIFDDQFSVERPDGSNFTLKIRSTKLEDSAMYFCASSAVREETQYFGPGTRLLVL.

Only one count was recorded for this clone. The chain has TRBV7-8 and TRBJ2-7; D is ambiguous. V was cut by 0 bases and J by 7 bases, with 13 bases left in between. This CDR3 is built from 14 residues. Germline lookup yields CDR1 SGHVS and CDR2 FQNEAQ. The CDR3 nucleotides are TGTGCCAGCAGCTTAGCCCCCGGTCCGGAGGAGCAGTACTTC. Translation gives CASSLAPGPEEQYF.

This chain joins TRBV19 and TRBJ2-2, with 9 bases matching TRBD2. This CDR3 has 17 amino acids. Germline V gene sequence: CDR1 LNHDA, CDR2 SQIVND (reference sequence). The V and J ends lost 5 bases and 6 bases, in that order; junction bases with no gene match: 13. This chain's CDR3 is CASSLQSGLAGAGELFF. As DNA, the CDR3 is TGTGCCAGTAGTCTCCAATCGGGGTTAGCGGGAGCCGGGGAGCTGTTTTTT.

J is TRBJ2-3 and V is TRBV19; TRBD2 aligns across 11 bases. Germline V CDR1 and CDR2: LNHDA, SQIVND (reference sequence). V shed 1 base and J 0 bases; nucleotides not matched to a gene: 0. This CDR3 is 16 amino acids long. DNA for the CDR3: TGTGCCAGTAGTATAGGACTAGCGGGGAGCACAGATACGCAGTATTTT. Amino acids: CASSIGLAGSTDTQYF.

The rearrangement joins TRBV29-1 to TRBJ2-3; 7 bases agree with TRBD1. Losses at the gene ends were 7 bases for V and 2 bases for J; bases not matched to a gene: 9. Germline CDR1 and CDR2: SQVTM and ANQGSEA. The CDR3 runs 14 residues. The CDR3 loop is CSATRGQITDTQYF. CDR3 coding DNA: TGCAGCGCCACCCGGGGACAGATCACAGATACGCAGTATTTT.

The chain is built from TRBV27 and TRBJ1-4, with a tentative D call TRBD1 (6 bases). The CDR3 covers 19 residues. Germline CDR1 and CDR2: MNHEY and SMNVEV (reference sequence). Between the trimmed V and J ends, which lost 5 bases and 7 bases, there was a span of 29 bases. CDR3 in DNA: TGTGCCAGCAGTCAGAGACTTTACCCCCTACCGGGAGGGGGTGAAAAACTGTTTTTT. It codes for CASSQRLYPLPGGGEKLFF. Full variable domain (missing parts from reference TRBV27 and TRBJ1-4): EAQVTQNPRYLITVTGKKLTVTCSQNMNHEYMSWYRQDPGLGLRQIYYSMNVEVTDKGDVPEGYKVSRKEKRNFPLILESPSPNQTSLYFCASSQRLYPLPGGGEKLFFGSGTQLSVL.

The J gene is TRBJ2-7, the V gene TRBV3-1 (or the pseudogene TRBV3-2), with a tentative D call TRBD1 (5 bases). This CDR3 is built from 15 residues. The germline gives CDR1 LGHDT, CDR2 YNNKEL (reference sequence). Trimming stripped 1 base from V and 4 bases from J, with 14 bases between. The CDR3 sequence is CASSQVGDRQYEQYF. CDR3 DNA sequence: TGTGCCAGCAGCCAAGTAGGAGACCGACAGTACGAGCAGTACTTC.

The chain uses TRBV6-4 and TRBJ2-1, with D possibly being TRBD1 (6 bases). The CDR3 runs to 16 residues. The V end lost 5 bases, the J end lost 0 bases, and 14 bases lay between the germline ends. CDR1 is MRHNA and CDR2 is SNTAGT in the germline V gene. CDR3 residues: CASSPLGTPSYNEQFF. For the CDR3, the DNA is TGTGCCAGCAGTCCCCTTGGGACACCCTCCTACAATGAGCAGTTCTTC.